This T cell receptor beta chain was obtained from a study of blood T cell repertoires in COVID-19. Turning to the study itself: T cells, B-cell-depleted T cells, or PBMCs supplied cDNA or gDNA.

The protocol was immunoSEQ multiplex PCR, while the TCRdb copy is restricted to in-frame clones and leaves out a portion. Altogether just under 250,000 clones are present, roughly 89% being singletons, with the ten largest covering 3.5% to 4.5%. Trimming shortened V by 2 bases and J by 6 bases, and 5 bases separated the two germline ends. Germline CDR1 and CDR2: SGHNT and YENEEA. This CDR3 comprises 12 residues. The sequenced sample was PBMCs or T cells enriched from blood (not recorded which). The clonotype was recovered from a woman younger than 45 who had recovered from COVID-19. The rearrangement joins TRBV11-3 to TRBJ1-5; D might be TRBD1 (5 bases). CDR3 residues: CASSLRGQPQHF. The CDR3 DNA reads as TGTGCCAGCAGCTTAAGGGGTCAGCCCCAGCATTTT.